This T cell receptor (beta chain) was sequenced for a study of blood T cell repertoires in COVID-19. Study-wide background: The origin of the acute and convalescent COVID-19 samples was the United States, Italy and Spain.

CDR1 is SGHDN, CDR2 FVKESK, per germline. The CDR3 sequence is 14 residues long. V lost 4 bases, J lost 6 bases, and 6 bases stayed unmatched. In the original processing: Quantification of nucleated cells was approximated via reference gene primer amplification. TCRdb's copy holds only in-frame clones and misses some; the assay was immunoSEQ multiplex PCR. The V and J calls and the clone size are those of that table, but D and trimming were determined from the DNA. The sample yields more than 30,000 clones, 88% seen once. The sequencing input was peripheral blood. The V call is TRBV14, the J call TRBJ1-2; TRBD1 agrees at 9 bases. The clonotype was recovered from a woman aged 80 or over with active or convalescent COVID-19. The CDR3 DNA is TGTGCCAGCAGCCTGGGGACAGGGATGGATGGCTACACCTTC. Translated: CASSLGTGMDGYTF.